A single sample is the source of the 29 T cell receptor beta chains below, sequenced in a study of technical replicates of blood from a few donors. Using immunoSEQ multiplex PCR, the repertoire was profiled, and TCRdb retains in-frame clones only, with some absent. The sample contains fewer than 70,000 clones, around 83% of which appear only once. The sequencing input was PBMCs. The origin of the receptors is a human donor in good health. Some clones in this sample may be carry-over from other donors' samples.

V usage is TRBV28 and J usage is TRBJ1-2; D unclear. Germline V gene data show CDR1 as MDHEN and CDR2 as SYDVKM. The CDR3 totals 13 residues. V shed 10 bases and J shed 2 bases, with 14 bases lying between them. The CDR3 DNA sequence: TGTGCCACCGGAACGGACTTAAACTATGGCTACACCTTC. Protein sequence: CATGTDLNYGYTF.

The gene calls are TRBV6-5 and TRBJ2-7, with 11 positions matching TRBD2. Germline V gene data show CDR1 as MNHEY and CDR2 as SVGAGI. V was pared by 4 bases and J by 0 bases, with 2 bases of the junction left unmatched. The CDR3 length is 15 residues. The CDR3: CASSSGTSGSYEQYF. DNA of the CDR3: TGTGCCAGCAGTTCCGGGACTAGCGGCTCCTACGAGCAGTACTTC.

The chain employs TRBV2 and TRBJ2-1, with 11 bases that match TRBD2. Germline V CDR1 and CDR2: SNHLY, FYNNEI. The CDR3 is 13 residues long. The CDR3: CAEGTSGGGEQFF. CDR3 in DNA: TGTGCAGAAGGGACTAGCGGCGGTGGGGAGCAGTTCTTC.

The table lists this clone with a count of one. This chain connects TRBV5-1 to TRBJ2-7, with 9 bases identical to TRBD1. The CDR3 extends over 15 amino acids. The trim removed 5 bases at V and 0 bases at J, leaving 6 bases unmatched. CDR1 SGHRS and CDR2 YFSETQ come from the germline V gene. The CDR3 bases are TGCGCCAGCAGGCCCACAGGGGGCGCCTCCTACGAGCAGTACTTC. Its protein product is CASRPTGGASYEQYF.

V usage is TRBV7-7 and J usage is TRBJ2-1, with D perhaps matching TRBD2 (5 bases). With 0 bases removed from V and 0 bases from J, the gap between germline ends came to 6 bases. The CDR3 runs 15 residues. In germline, CDR1 is SSHAT, CDR2 FNYEAQ (reference sequence). The CDR3 bases are TGTGCCAGCAGCTTAGCGGGAGCCTCCTACAATGAGCAGTTCTTC. It translates to CASSLAGASYNEQFF.

The rearrangement links TRBV7-2 to TRBJ1-2; TRBD1 matches 9 bases. V shed 4 bases and J 5 bases; nucleotides not matched to a gene: 8. Germline CDR1 and CDR2: SGHTA and FQGNSA. CDR3 length: 15 residues. The CDR3 DNA reads TGTGCCAGCAGCTCTTATGTACAGGGGGCGTATGGCTACACCTTC. It codes for CASSSYVQGAYGYTF.

The genes are TRBV10-1 and TRBJ2-4; 11 nucleotides agree with TRBD2. Germline CDR1 reads WNHNN; CDR2 reads SYGVQD (reference sequence). The junction had 11 bases not matched to a gene; V was cut back by 10 bases and J by 3 bases. The CDR3 spans 16 residues. The CDR3 here is CATRPRLAGGKNIQYF. The CDR3 bases are TGCGCCACACGGCCGAGGCTAGCGGGGGGCAAAAACATTCAGTACTTC.

The chain couples TRBV27 to TRBJ2-5, with 9 bases matching TRBD2. In germline, CDR1 is MNHEY, CDR2 SMNVEV (reference sequence). V shed 3 bases, J shed 3 bases, and the junction held 2 bases outside the gene matches. The CDR3 consists of 14 residues. Here the CDR3 reads CASSFVAGEETQYF. The CDR3 region has the DNA TGTGCCAGCAGTTTCGTAGCGGGAGAAGAGACCCAGTACTTC.

The V call is TRBV11-1, the J call TRBJ2-1; 8 bases are a match to TRBD2. The CDR3 length is 14 residues. The germline gives CDR1 SGHAT, CDR2 FQDESV (reference sequence). The trim removed 3 bases at V and 2 bases at J, leaving 0 bases unmatched. The CDR3 DNA reads as TGTGCCAGCAGCTTCGGGGGGGCCTACAATGAGCAGTTCTTC. It codes for CASSFGGAYNEQFF.

The gene calls are TRBV5-1 and TRBJ2-1; the match to TRBD2 covers 7 bases. The CDR3 is 14 residues long. The junction had 6 bases not matched to a gene; V was cut back by 5 bases and J by 4 bases. Germline V lookup: CDR1 SGHRS, CDR2 YFSETQ. The CDR3 sequence: CASSASGAYNEQFF. In DNA, the CDR3 is TGCGCCAGCAGTGCCAGCGGGGCTTACAATGAGCAGTTCTTC.

The V gene is TRBV7-2, the J gene TRBJ1-1; D remains unclear. The CDR3 extends over 15 amino acids. V was pared by 1 base and J by 1 base, with 10 bases between. From germline, CDR1 is SGHTA and CDR2 FQGNSA. Here the CDR3 DNA reads TGTGCCAGCAGCTTAGGGGGAGCCGAGAACACTGAAGCTTTCTTT. It codes for CASSLGGAENTEAFF.

This chain joins TRBV2 and TRBJ1-1, with 7 nucleotides matching TRBD1. V shed 4 bases, J shed 7 bases, and the junction held 12 bases outside the gene matches. CDR1 and CDR2 (germline): SNHLY, FYNNEI. The CDR3 is 15 residues long. The CDR3 sequence is CASSADRPASSEAFF. The CDR3 nucleotides read TGTGCCAGCAGTGCGGACAGGCCGGCCAGCAGTGAAGCTTTCTTT.

The chain is built from TRBV4-2 and TRBJ1-6; tentatively, D is TRBD1 (5 bases). The CDR3 extends over 16 amino acids. The V gene's germline CDR1 is LGHNA and CDR2 YNFKEQ. Trimming cost V 0 bases and J 8 bases, with 14 bases left between them. DNA of the CDR3: TGTGCCAGCAGCCAAGACCCGCAGGGTTTCGATTCACCCCTCCACTTT. Amino acid sequence: CASSQDPQGFDSPLHF.

The chain recombines TRBV5-4 with TRBJ2-3, with 11 nucleotides matching TRBD2. This CDR3 contains 17 residues. Trimming cost V 4 bases and J 0 bases; bases outside gene matches: 7. Germline V gives CDR1 SGHNT, CDR2 YYREEE (reference sequence). The CDR3 spells CASSLAGGRASTDTQYF. Here the CDR3 DNA reads TGTGCCAGCAGCCTAGCGGGGGGACGTGCTAGCACAGATACGCAGTATTTT.

The CDR3 spells CASSLQENTEAFF. CDR3 coding DNA: TGTGCCAGCAGTTTACAGGAGAACACTGAAGCTTTCTTT. The rearrangement uses TRBV7-3 and TRBJ1-1; possibly TRBD1 for D (5 bases). V was cut by 6 bases and J by 1 base, with 9 bases left in between. CDR1 and CDR2 from the germline V gene are SGHTA and FQGTGA. This CDR3 is 13 amino acids long. The full variable domain, in which reference TRBV7-3 and TRBJ1-1 provide the parts outside the CDR3, is GAGVSQTPSNKVTEKGKYVELRCDPISGHTALYWYRQSLGQGPEFLIYFQGTGAADDSGLPNDRFFAVRPEGSVSTLKIQRTERGDSAVYLCASSLQENTEAFFGQGTRLTVV.

The chain joins TRBV5-4 to TRBJ2-7; 11 nucleotides align to TRBD1. Losses at the gene ends were 4 bases for V and 2 bases for J; bases not matched to a gene: 5. The length of the CDR3 is 15 residues. Germline loops: CDR1 SGHNT, CDR2 YYREEE (reference sequence). CDR3 in DNA: TGTGCCAGCAGCCCCTGGACAGGGGGCGCCTACGAGCAGTACTTC. Its translation is CASSPWTGGAYEQYF.

The rearrangement uses TRBV2 and TRBJ2-7; 8 nucleotides agree with TRBD2. The CDR3 covers 14 residues. Trimming cost V 6 bases and J 5 bases; bases outside gene matches: 9. Germline-derived CDR1 and CDR2 are SNHLY and FYNNEI. The chain's CDR3 is CASRVSGDFNEQYF. DNA for the CDR3: TGTGCCAGCAGGGTTAGCGGGGATTTCAACGAGCAGTACTTC.

This clone was seen a few times. For the CDR3, the DNA is TGTGCCAGCAGCCCCGACGGGAGAGAGCAGTACTTC. Translation gives CASSPDGREQYF. The chain joins TRBV7-6 to TRBJ2-7, with a weak D call TRBD2 (6 bases). Germline V lookup: CDR1 SGHVS, CDR2 FNYEAQ. Trimming shortened V by 5 bases and J by 7 bases, and 12 bases separated the two germline ends. This CDR3 has 12 amino acids.

The chain uses TRBV4-2 and TRBJ2-7; 7 nucleotides match TRBD1. V shed 3 bases, J shed 3 bases, and the junction held 5 bases outside the gene matches. The CDR3 is 14 residues long. Germline V gene lookup returns CDR1 LGHNA and CDR2 YNFKEQ. The CDR3 sequence: CASSHPGGNYEQYF. CDR3 in DNA: TGTGCCAGCAGCCACCCAGGGGGAAACTACGAGCAGTACTTC.

This clone turned up a few times. The chain uses TRBV5-6 and TRBJ1-5; maybe TRBD1 (6 bases). Trimming removed 4 bases from V and 10 bases from J, with 15 bases in between. From germline, CDR1 is SGHDT and CDR2 YYEEEE. The CDR3 extends over 13 amino acids. The chain's CDR3 is CASSRTQGFPQHF. The CDR3 DNA sequence: TGTGCCAGCAGCAGGACACAGGGATTTCCCCAGCATTTT.

This chain connects TRBV5-1 to TRBJ1-5; no clear D gene. CDR1 is SGHRS and CDR2 is YFSETQ in the germline V gene. Between the trimmed V and J ends, which lost 0 bases and 8 bases, there was a span of 15 bases. The CDR3 totals 15 residues. DNA of the CDR3: TGCGCCAGCAGCTTGGCCGGGATAGGGCTGGAGCCCCAGCATTTT. It codes for CASSLAGIGLEPQHF.

This rearrangement joins TRBV6-5 to TRBJ1-2, with D tentatively TRBD1 (6 bases). This CDR3 is 14 amino acids long. V was trimmed by 7 bases and J by 4 bases, leaving 16 bases between them. Germline CDR1 and CDR2: MNHEY and SVGAGI. CDR3 in amino acids: CASKPGDGFYGYTF. Written as DNA, the CDR3 is TGTGCCAGCAAGCCAGGGGACGGGTTCTATGGCTACACCTTC.

This sequence joins TRBV29-1 and TRBJ2-5; 9 bases map to TRBD1. With V trimmed by 5 bases and J by 3 bases, 10 bases remained unmatched. Germline-derived CDR1 and CDR2 are SQVTM and ANQGSEA. CDR3 length: 15 amino acids. CDR3 protein: CSVIRDRARKETQYF. The DNA for the CDR3 is TGCAGCGTTATCAGGGACAGGGCGCGTAAAGAGACCCAGTACTTC.

The genes are TRBV21-1 and TRBJ2-7; the table calls TRBD1, which could not be checked here. TRBV21-1 is assigned pseudogene status. The CDR3 loop spans 13 amino acids. The CDR3 spells CASSRDRRYEQYF. DNA of the CDR3: TGTGCCAGCAGCAGAGACAGGCGCTACGAGCAGTACTTC.

The chain recombines TRBV2 with TRBJ1-5; D gene ambiguous. Germline V gene lookup returns CDR1 SNHLY and CDR2 FYNNEI. Trimming pared 7 bases from V and 3 bases from J, leaving 16 bases between. The CDR3 length is 15 residues. The CDR3 DNA follows: TGTGCCAGCAACTTGTTTCGGGGAGACAATCAGCCCCAGCATTTT. Protein: CASNLFRGDNQPQHF. Filled out from reference TRBV2 and TRBJ1-5, the complete variable domain reads EPEVTQTPSHQVTQMGQEVILRCVPISNHLYFYWYRQILGQKVEFLVSFYNNEISEKSEIFDDQFSVERPDGSNFTLKIRSTKLEDSAMYFCASNLFRGDNQPQHFGDGTRLSIL.

The rearrangement links TRBV5-1 to TRBJ2-7; a possible D gene is TRBD1 (5 bases). CDR3 length equals 13 residues. With 2 bases removed from V and 3 bases from J, the gap between germline ends came to 9 bases. The germline V gene has CDR1 SGHRS and CDR2 YFSETQ. CDR3 nucleotide sequence: TGCGCCAGCAGCTTTGACAGTTACTACGAGCAGTACTTC. Translating it yields CASSFDSYYEQYF.

The chain couples TRBV5-1 to TRBJ2-7; D gene unclear. CDR3 size: 14 residues. Germline V gene sequence: CDR1 SGHRS, CDR2 YFSETQ. The ends were cut back, 2 bases at V and 0 bases at J, with 9 bases in the middle. The CDR3 here is CASSFTASSYEQYF. CDR3 DNA: TGCGCCAGCAGCTTTACAGCAAGCTCCTACGAGCAGTACTTC.

The chain links TRBV5-1 to TRBJ1-6; D might be TRBD1 (5 bases). This CDR3 region has 16 residues. The V and J ends lost 2 bases and 8 bases respectively, with 17 bases between them. Per the germline V gene, CDR1 is SGHRS and CDR2 is YFSETQ. The DNA for the CDR3 is TGCGCCAGCAGCTTATTGGGGGGGACTCTGGATTCACCCCTCCACTTT. Translated, it gives CASSLLGGTLDSPLHF.

The chain is built from TRBV18 and TRBJ1-1, with D unclear. CDR3 length equals 12 residues. Germline V CDR1 and CDR2: KGHSH, LQKENI. V was trimmed by 6 bases and J by 1 base, leaving 6 bases between them. The CDR3 is CASSPGNTEAFF. In DNA, the CDR3 is TGTGCCAGCTCCCCGGGGAACACTGAAGCTTTCTTT.